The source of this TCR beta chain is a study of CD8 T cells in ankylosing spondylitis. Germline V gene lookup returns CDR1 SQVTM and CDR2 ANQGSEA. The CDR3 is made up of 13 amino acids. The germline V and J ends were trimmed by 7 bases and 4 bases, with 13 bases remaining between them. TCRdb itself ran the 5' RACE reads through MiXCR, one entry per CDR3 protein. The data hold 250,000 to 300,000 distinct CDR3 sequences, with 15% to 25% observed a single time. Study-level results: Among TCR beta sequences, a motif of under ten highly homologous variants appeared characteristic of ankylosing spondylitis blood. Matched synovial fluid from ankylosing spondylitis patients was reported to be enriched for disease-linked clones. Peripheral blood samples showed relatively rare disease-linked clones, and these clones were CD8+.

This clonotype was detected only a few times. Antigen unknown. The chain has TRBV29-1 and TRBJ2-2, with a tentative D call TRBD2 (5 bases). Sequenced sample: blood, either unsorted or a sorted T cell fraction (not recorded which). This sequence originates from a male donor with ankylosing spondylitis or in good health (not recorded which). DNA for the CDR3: TGCAGCGCCCGGGATAGGATCACCGGGGAGCTGTTTTTT. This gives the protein CSARDRITGELFF.